This section outlines one T cell receptor beta chain sequence together with its context. No cognate antigen has been identified for it. Nothing much larger sits one base from this clone, and base qualities are not available. This record belongs to a study of Ad26.COV2.S vaccination and SARS-CoV-2 variants (dated by TCRdb to the early 2020s). A note on the overall study: TCRbeta repertoire sequencing was used to assess the specificity and breadth of SARS-CoV-2-reactive T cell receptors after Ad26.COV2.S vaccination. A total of 32 samples were included in the TCR-sequenced set, comprising roughly 19 Ad26.COV2.S vaccine recipients, 5 placebo recipients and 8 SARS-CoV-2 convalescent individuals.

CDR1 and CDR2, looked up from the germline V gene, are SGHTA and FQGNSA. V lost 3 bases and J lost 0 bases; the stretch between them is 9 bases long. Measured from the cysteine to the phenylalanine, the CDR3 is 15 residues long. Of all the DNA, just the CDR3 is kept, 45 bases in frame from base 1. Reading the label with the study, this specimen's time point is: individuals recovered from natural SARS-CoV-2 infection. General conclusions and limits of the study: Compared with placebo recipients, Ad26.COV2.S recipients showed higher spike-specific TCR breadth (P = 0.0014). The authors noted that the TCR breadth and depth analyses may have underestimated total T cell responses. Substantial breadth of spike-specific CD8+ and CD4+ T cell responses was reported after vaccination. Comparable non-spike TCR breadth was observed between vaccine and placebo recipients, consistent with only spike being contained in the vaccine.

The immunoSEQ Assay was the method used to sequence TCRbeta CDR3 regions. After extraction, genomic DNA underwent amplification by bias-controlled multiplex PCR, followed by high-throughput sequencing. Per the source publication's procedure: To quantify the absolute abundance of every unique TCRbeta CDR3 region, sequences were collapsed and filtered. T cell fraction was estimated by normalizing TCRbeta template counts to usable DNA, which was measured by amplifying reference genes present in all nucleated cells. Repertoire TCRs were annotated as SARS-CoV-2-specific when V gene, CDR3 amino acid sequence and J gene were exactly matched to a known reactive TCR set. The reference SARS-CoV-2 TCR set was derived from MIRA and filtered for enrichment in COVID-19-positive ImmuneCODE repertoires, a step that removed public or cross-reactive TCRs. Based on the MIRA antigens, annotated TCRs were further analysed at the level of specific ORF or position within ORF. Depth was the summed frequency of annotated unique rearrangements, while breadth was defined as annotated unique rearrangements over total unique productive rearrangements. TCR breadth was compared between groups using two-sided Wilcoxon rank-sum tests. TCRdb limited this immuneACCESS table to in-frame rearrangements with V and J called. A share of clones is missing; checked studies link under half to unresolved V genes, and the rest is unexplained. V, J and clone size were drawn from that table, and D and trimming were deduced from the DNA. The sample profile shows some 39,000 clones; 65% to 90% of them were found once. In total, the top ten clones hold about 45% of the sample.

This chain joins TRBV7-2 to TRBJ2-1; no D segment can be confidently identified. The sequencing used peripheral blood, collected after recovery from COVID-19. The TCR was taken from a human donor who had recovered from COVID-19. The nucleotide sequence is TGTGCCAGCAGCTTGGTCGCGACCTCCTACAATGAGCAGTTCTTC. This is translated as CASSLVATSYNEQFF.